This T cell receptor (beta chain) emerged from a study of control samples from healthy donors and cancer patients. Clones were sequenced by immunoSEQ multiplex PCR, and TCRdb holds only the in-frame ones, with some missing. The sample holds fewer than 200,000 clones, about 93% seen once. This clone occurred once. The CDR3 covers 13 residues. The germline CDR1 and CDR2 sequences are SGHKS and YYEKEE (reference sequence). V was trimmed by 4 bases and J by 6 bases, leaving 10 bases between them. The genes are TRBV5-5 and TRBJ2-2; D remains unclear. This clonotype was sampled from a man between 18 and 35 years old in good health. Sequencing was carried out using blood. CDR3 sequence reads: CASSLQLSGELFF. DNA for the CDR3: TGTGCCAGCAGCCTGCAGCTCTCCGGGGAGCTGTTTTTT.